This T cell receptor (beta chain) appears in the sequencing data of a study of radiation and T cells in renal cell carcinoma. Findings and caveats of the study: Only small tumor regions of about 1.1 g were sampled.

Germline CDR1 reads SEHNR; CDR2 reads FQNEAQ (reference sequence). The CDR3 spans 14 residues. V was cut by 1 base and J by 1 base, with 7 bases left in between. Sample treatment: treatment-naive control, cytoreductive nephrectomy. Treatment-naive patients without radiation supplied the control tumors at nephrectomy. Here immunoSEQ multiplex PCR was the method, and the copy in TCRdb shows in-frame clones only, minus some. Found here are about 23,000 clones, 45% to 55% of them singletons; the top ten hold less than 25%. In regard to this clone: Its antigen is as yet unknown.

This sequence originates from a human donor with renal cell carcinoma. Sequenced here: tumor tissue, sampled from a patient whose treatment was nephrectomy without radiotherapy. The rearrangement uses TRBV7-9 and TRBJ1-1, with D uncertain. DNA of the CDR3: TGTGCCAGCAGCTTAGATAGACCGAACACTGAAGCTTTCTTT. Translating gives CASSLDRPNTEAFF.